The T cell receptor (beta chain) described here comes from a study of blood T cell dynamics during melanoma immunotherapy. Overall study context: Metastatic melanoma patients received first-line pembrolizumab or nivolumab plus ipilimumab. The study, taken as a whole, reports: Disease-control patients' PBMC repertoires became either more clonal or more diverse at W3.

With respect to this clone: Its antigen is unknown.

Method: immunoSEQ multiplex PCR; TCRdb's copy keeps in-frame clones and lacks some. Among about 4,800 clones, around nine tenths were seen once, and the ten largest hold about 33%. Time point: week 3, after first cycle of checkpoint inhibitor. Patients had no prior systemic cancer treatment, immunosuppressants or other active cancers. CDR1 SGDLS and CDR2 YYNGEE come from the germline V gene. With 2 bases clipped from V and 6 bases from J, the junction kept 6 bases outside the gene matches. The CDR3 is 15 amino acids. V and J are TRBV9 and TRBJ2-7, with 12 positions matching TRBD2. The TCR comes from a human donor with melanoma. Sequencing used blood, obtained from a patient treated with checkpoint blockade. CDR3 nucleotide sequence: TGTGCCAGCAGCGTCATGACTAGCGGGAGAAGCGAGCAGTACTTC. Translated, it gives CASSVMTSGRSEQYF.